This TCR beta chain was recovered during a study of radiation and T cells in renal cell carcinoma. In the study overall: Nephrectomy followed 15 Gy stereotactic body radiation by 4 weeks.

Repertoires were generated with immunoSEQ multiplex PCR, while TCRdb's copy carries only in-frame clones and drops some. This sample yields 100,000 to 150,000 clones, of which roughly four fifths are seen a single time; around 6.1% belongs to the top ten. Time point: blood 2 weeks post-SBRT. Treatment reported: 15 Gy SBRT to primary tumor, nephrectomy 4 weeks later. Details on this clone: Its antigen remains unidentified.

Study-level results: In blood, top tumor clones expanded by 2 weeks, shrinking by 4.

Sequencing was performed on blood, taken from a patient whose treatment included radiotherapy and nephrectomy. The clonotype originates from a man over 45 with renal cell carcinoma.

The CDR3 sequence is CASLQAYLRKGANVLTF. CDR3 DNA sequence: TGTGCCAGCCTCCAGGCCTACCTAAGGAAAGGGGCCAACGTCCTGACTTTC. The chain employs TRBV2 and TRBJ2-6; D not resolved. Germline values: CDR1 SNHLY, CDR2 FYNNEI. Trimming shortened V by 8 bases and J by 4 bases, and 21 bases separated the two germline ends. The CDR3 covers 17 residues. The entire variable domain, with the rest obtained from reference TRBV2 and TRBJ2-6, is as follows: EPEVTQTPSHQVTQMGQEVILRCVPISNHLYFYWYRQILGQKVEFLVSFYNNEISEKSEIFDDQFSVERPDGSNFTLKIRSTKLEDSAMYFCASLQAYLRKGANVLTFGAGSRLTVL.